These T cell receptor beta chains were read from a single sample in a study of T cell repertoires in cytomegalovirus infection. One entry per CDR3 protein, called by TCRdb with MiXCR from the reads. The sample has 490,000 or so distinct CDR3 sequences, around 10% seen once. Sample: PBMCs. All receptors come from a human donor in good health (CMV status not recorded). Some clones in this sample may be carry-over from other donors' samples. CDR3s include the opening cysteine and the closing phenylalanine or tryptophan. D genes are given only for firm matches. For some rows the clone size is stated as once, few or many, or as a class when expanded; others skip it.

CASSLDRGGSYNEQFF TGCGCCAGCAGCCTTGACAGGGGGGGCTCCTACAATGAGCAGTTCTTC TRBJ2-1 TRBD1 NA TRBV5-1
CASSLGGAKRQETQYF TGTGCCAGCAGCTTAGGAGGGGCGAAACGCCAAGAGACCCAGTACTTC TRBJ2-5 NA many TRBV11-2
CASGPGYYYEQYF TGTGCCAGCGGGCCAGGATATTACTACGAGCAGTACTTC TRBJ2-7 NA few TRBV14
CASSEGASYYEQYF TGTGCCAGCAGTGAAGGGGCAAGTTACTACGAGCAGTACTTC TRBJ2-7 NA few TRBV2
CASRLGTATNYGYTF TGTGCCAGCAGACTTGGGACAGCAACTAACTATGGCTACACCTTC TRBJ1-2 TRBD1 many TRBV6-1
CASTPTGTGWYSNQPQHF TGTGCCAGTACCCCGACCGGGACAGGGTGGTATAGCAATCAGCCCCAGCATTTT TRBJ1-5 TRBD1 many TRBV19
CASSLTSDPYNEQFF TGTGCCAGCAGCTTGACTAGCGACCCCTACAATGAGCAGTTCTTC TRBJ2-1 TRBD2 many TRBV7-2
CASRIQGTVRANEQFF TGTGCCAGCAGGATACAGGGGACGGTCCGGGCCAATGAGCAGTTCTTC TRBJ2-1 TRBD1 NA TRBV27
CASSFRAGYNEQYF TGTGCCAGCAGTTTCAGAGCGGGCTATAACGAGCAGTACTTC TRBJ2-7 NA few TRBV27
CSAPAGDRLNTEAFF TGCAGTGCTCCCGCAGGGGACAGGCTGAACACTGAAGCTTTCTTT TRBJ1-1 TRBD1 few TRBV20-1
CASTTLLGNEQFF TGTGCCAGCACTACTCTCCTTGGGAATGAGCAGTTCTTC TRBJ2-1 NA many TRBV7-2
CASSRGLAGGRSSYNEQFF TGCGCCAGCAGCCGCGGACTAGCGGGAGGCCGGAGCTCCTACAATGAGCAGTTCTTC TRBJ2-1 TRBD2 many TRBV4-1
CASSGISSYEQYF TGTGCCTCCAGCGGTATCAGCTCCTACGAGCAGTACTTC TRBJ2-7 NA few TRBV30
CATALAVNYEQYF TGTGCCACCGCACTAGCGGTTAACTACGAGCAGTACTTC TRBJ2-7 TRBD2 many TRBV10-3
CASSLDILLSGHGRGAQHF TGTGCCAGCAGTTTAGATATACTTCTTTCGGGACACGGGCGGGGGGCCCAGCATTTT TRBJ1-5 NA many TRBV12-3/TRBV12-4
CASSLTGNSNQPQHF TGCGCCAGCAGCTTGACAGGGAATAGCAATCAGCCCCAGCATTTT TRBJ1-5 NA few TRBV5-1
CASRLVGTTYEQYF TGTGCCAGCAGACTCGTCGGGACTACCTACGAGCAGTACTTC TRBJ2-7 TRBD2 few TRBV6-1
CASSGGEKLFF TGTGCCAGTAGCGGAGGCGAAAAACTGTTTTTT TRBJ1-4 NA many TRBV19
CATTLRLDTEAFF TGTGCCACCACCCTCCGCTTGGACACTGAAGCTTTCTTT TRBJ1-1 NA many TRBV15
CAWSPGTGPPDYGYTF TGTGCCTGGAGTCCTGGCACAGGCCCTCCTGACTATGGCTACACCTTC TRBJ1-2 NA few TRBV30
CASSSGLAGKQYF TGTGCCAGCAGCTCGGGACTAGCGGGGAAGCAGTACTTC TRBJ2-7 TRBD2 NA TRBV11-2
CSVAQGFESNQPQHF TGCAGCGTTGCCCAGGGGTTTGAAAGCAATCAGCCCCAGCATTTT TRBJ1-5 NA many TRBV29-1
CASSIDSKNTEAFF TGTGCCAGCAGCATAGACAGCAAGAACACTGAAGCTTTCTTT TRBJ1-1 NA many TRBV12-3/TRBV12-4
CATGTGVYEQYF TGTGCCACCGGGACAGGGGTCTACGAGCAGTACTTC TRBJ2-7 TRBD1 few TRBV7-9
CASMDYGYTF TGTGCCAGCATGGACTATGGCTACACCTTC TRBJ1-2 NA NA TRBV6-1
CASSQDQSTGRGGYTF TGTGCCAGCAGCCAAGATCAGAGTACAGGGAGAGGTGGCTACACCTTC TRBJ1-2 NA NA TRBV3-1
CASSPLTSGGSNTGELFF TGTGCCAGCTCACCCCTGACTAGCGGGGGTTCCAACACCGGGGAGCTGTTTTTT TRBJ2-2 TRBD2 NA TRBV18
CASSVAQGGGNNEQFF TGTGCCAGCAGCGTAGCCCAAGGAGGGGGAAACAATGAGCAGTTCTTC TRBJ2-1 NA NA TRBV9
CASSLVTGGGETQYF TGTGCCAGCAGCTTGGTGACAGGGGGGGGAGAGACCCAGTACTTC TRBJ2-5 TRBD1 NA TRBV5-6
CSASPTGLLNTEAFF TGCAGTGCTTCTCCTACGGGACTTCTGAACACTGAAGCTTTCTTT TRBJ1-1 NA NA TRBV20-1
CASSQGASSYNSPLHF TGTGCCAGCAGCCAGGGGGCGAGCTCCTATAATTCACCCCTCCACTTT TRBJ1-6 TRBD1 NA TRBV7-9
CASSSALGEQFF TGTGCCAGCAGCTCCGCGCTGGGTGAGCAGTTCTTC TRBJ2-1 NA many TRBV7-3
CSAREGGQGGGYTF TGCAGTGCTAGAGAGGGTGGGCAGGGAGGGGGCTACACCTTC TRBJ1-2 NA NA TRBV20-1
CASSFDGAGNTIYF TGTGCCAGCAGTTTCGACGGGGCTGGAAACACCATATATTTT TRBJ1-3 NA many TRBV12-3/TRBV12-4
CASRRLAGSSYEQYF TGTGCCAGCAGGCGGCTAGCGGGGAGCTCCTACGAGCAGTACTTC TRBJ2-7 TRBD2 NA TRBV28
CASSLTGTRETQYF TGCGCCAGCAGCTTAACCGGGACGAGAGAGACCCAGTACTTC TRBJ2-5 NA many TRBV5-1
CASYNLIQGLGNQPQHF TGTGCCAGCTACAACCTCATACAGGGGTTGGGCAATCAGCCCCAGCATTTT TRBJ1-5 TRBD1 many TRBV28
CASGWDRRSSGNTIYF TGTGCTAGTGGTTGGGACAGGCGGAGCTCTGGAAACACCATATATTTT TRBJ1-3 TRBD1 many TRBV12-5
CASSDISPGQRTYNSPLHF TGTGCCAGCAGTGATATTTCCCCGGGACAGAGGACCTATAATTCACCCCTCCACTTT TRBJ1-6 TRBD1 many TRBV6-1
CASSFAGVNTGELFF TGTGCCAGCAGCTTTGCGGGAGTAAACACCGGGGAGCTGTTTTTT TRBJ2-2 TRBD2 many TRBV7-2